The sequence of this T cell receptor (beta chain) was determined in a study of T cell responses to AZD1222 COVID-19 vaccine. As concerns this clone: Its antigen is still unknown.

Study-level points and caveats: Reports say nearly half of spike-specific TCRs go after unmutated variant regions.

Clones were sequenced by immunoSEQ multiplex PCR, and TCRdb holds only the in-frame ones, with some missing. The sample comprises some 130,000 clones, approximately 92% of which are singletons, and approximately 6.8% rests with the top ten. The sequence derives from an adult who received the AZD1222 COVID-19 vaccine. Sequenced material: peripheral blood, taken 28 days after the second AZD1222 dose.

The CDR3, as DNA: TGTGCCAGCAGAGCCCGGGCGGTTGAGACCCAGTACTTC. This sequence encodes CASRARAVETQYF. J is TRBJ2-5 and V is TRBV5-8; D remains ambiguous. The CDR3 covers 13 residues. The germline V gene has CDR1 SGHTS and CDR2 YDEGEE. V was shortened by 5 bases and J by 5 bases, with 13 bases between the two germline ends.